Listed here is a single T cell receptor (beta chain). These data come from a study of blood T cell repertoires in COVID-19. For the study at large: From the United States, Italy and Spain came samples of acute and convalescent COVID-19.

As processed by the authors: Estimates of nucleated cell counts were drawn from the amplification of reference gene primers. Generated by immunoSEQ multiplex PCR, the TCRdb table keeps only in-frame clones and is missing some. The D gene and trimming were derived from the DNA, and the V and J assignments and clone size from that table. The table lists fewer than 500,000 clones, roughly 87% of them singletons. Cohorts were assigned according to the clinical history that participants reported. Cohort 3 donors counted as recovered after two negative PCRs, clearance, or resolved symptoms. Germline CDR1 LGHDT, CDR2 YNNKEL (reference sequence). The V segment lost 4 bases and the J segment 7 bases; nucleotides outside the gene matches: 6. This CDR3 has 15 amino acids.

The rearrangement uses TRBV3-1 (or the pseudogene TRBV3-2) and TRBJ2-1; 11 positions match TRBD1. What was sequenced was PBMCs or T cells enriched from blood (not recorded which). The origin of this receptor is a woman between 18 and 29 years old who had recovered from COVID-19. CDR3 nucleotides: TGTGCCAGCAGCCGCGGACAGGGGGCATGGAATGAGCAGTTCTTC. Residues: CASSRGQGAWNEQFF.